This T cell receptor beta chain was captured in a study of T cells expressing NK-cell markers. Study outcomes and limitations: The study left the HCMV specificity of expanded NKG2C+ T cell clones unresolved. There were a handful of donors in whom these clonotypes also led the CD3+CD56-NKG2C+ fraction. Dominant NKG2C+ clonotypes accounted for roughly 1.0-8% of CD8+ T cells in six donors.

The CDR3 totals 11 residues. Regarding this clonotype: Its specificity is not known.

Beta-chain TCR cDNA was generated via 5'RACE template switching with UMIs. TCRdb reanalyzed the 5' RACE reads and collapses them to one entry per CDR3 protein, without DNA. The specimen's table records 150,000 to 160,000 distinct CDR3 sequences. This chain joins TRBV12-3 or TRBV12-4 and TRBJ2-5; TCRdb's assignment of TRBD2 cannot be checked, as there is no DNA. The sequence was collected from a woman aged 45 to 65 in good health. Sequencing input: blood T cells: a sorted CD56 or NKG2C T cell subset, CD4+ or CD8+ T cells, or bulk PBMC T cells (not recorded which). The chain's CDR3 is CASSGEETQYF.